A single sample is the source of the 8 T cell receptor beta chains below, sequenced in a study of T cells in Graves' hyperthyroidism and ophthalmopathy. TCR beta CDR3 regions were amplified from RNA transcripts. The TCR CDR3 was amplified in a first-round RT-PCR using the HTBI primer set. One entry per CDR3 protein, called by TCRdb with MiXCR from the multiplex PCR reads. Of roughly 420,000 distinct CDR3 sequences detected, roughly 13% appear once; the ten largest clones hold around 5.3%. Source material: blood. Receptors originate from a woman between 18 and 29 years old with Graves' hyperthyroidism.

At least ten counts were recorded for this clonotype. V and J are TRBV7-2 and TRBJ2-5; D uncertain. Trimming shortened V by 5 bases and J by 5 bases, and 18 bases separated the two germline ends. The CDR3 sequence is 15 residues long. Germline values: CDR1 SGHTA, CDR2 FQGNSA. CDR3 protein: CASSPPTRLSETQYF. The CDR3 DNA sequence: TGTGCCAGCAGCCCCCCCACACGGTTGTCGGAGACCCAGTACTTC. Variable domain in full (rest from reference TRBV7-2 and TRBJ2-5): GAGVSQSPSNKVTEKGKDVELRCDPISGHTALYWYRQSLGQGLEFLIYFQGNSAPDKSGLPSDRFSAERTGGSVSTLTIQRTQQEDSAVYLCASSPPTRLSETQYFGPGTRLLVL.

In this sample, this clonotype turned up a few times. The chain links TRBV4-2 to TRBJ2-2; D is ambiguous. The CDR3 sequence is 12 residues long. The V gene's germline CDR1 is LGHNA and CDR2 YNFKEQ. The germline V and J ends were trimmed by 2 bases and 8 bases, with 6 bases remaining between them. The CDR3 DNA follows: TGTGCCAGCAGCCAACGCGGAGGGGAGCTGTTTTTT. It yields the protein CASSQRGGELFF.

This clonotype has a count of ten or more. CDR3 bases: TGTGCCAGCAGTTACTTAGCGGGAGGAGGGACCGGGGAGCTGTTTTTT. It translates to CASSYLAGGGTGELFF. The chain is built from TRBV6-1 and TRBJ2-2; TRBD2 aligns across 10 bases. The trim removed 5 bases at V and 5 bases at J, leaving 8 bases unmatched. This CDR3 comprises 16 residues. Germline CDR1 is MNHNS and CDR2 is SASEGT.

The chain employs TRBV27 and TRBJ2-3, with 7 bases matching TRBD2. This CDR3 comprises 13 residues. Germline CDR1 reads MNHEY; CDR2 reads SMNVEV (reference sequence). The V gene end was trimmed by 6 bases and the J gene end by 5 bases; junction bases not matched to a gene: 5. Here the CDR3 reads CASSVLAGDTQYF. The CDR3 coding sequence is TGTGCCAGCAGCGTGTTAGCGGGAGATACGCAGTATTTT.

This clonotype was counted at least ten times. The chain links TRBV5-4 to TRBJ2-7; TRBD1 matches 7 bases. Germline V gene data show CDR1 as SGHNT and CDR2 as YYREEE (reference sequence). V gave up 0 bases and J gave up 4 bases; unmatched junction bases: 7. This CDR3 is 15 amino acids long. The chain's CDR3 is CASSLGRGSPYEQYF. The CDR3 nucleotides are TGTGCCAGCAGCTTGGGCAGGGGGTCCCCTTACGAGCAGTACTTC.

This clonotype was observed at least ten times. CDR3 residues: CASSLDSGDGVDEQYF. The CDR3 DNA is TGTGCCAGCAGCTTAGATTCGGGGGATGGGGTCGACGAGCAGTACTTC. The chain couples TRBV7-9 to TRBJ2-7, with a possible D match to TRBD2 (6 bases). Germline CDR1 is SEHNR and CDR2 is FQNEAQ (reference sequence). CDR3 length equals 16 residues. V was clipped by 1 base and J by 5 bases, with 18 bases between them.

The sample holds many counts of this clonotype. The V and J genes are TRBV11-1 and TRBJ2-1; D unclear. Germline V gives CDR1 SGHAT, CDR2 FQDESV (reference sequence). This CDR3 region has 16 residues. Between the trimmed V and J ends, which lost 4 bases and 1 base, there was a span of 14 bases. CDR3 bases: TGTGCCAGCAGCTCCACTAAACTAAAATCCTACAATGAGCAGTTCTTC. Its translation is CASSSTKLKSYNEQFF.

The rearrangement joins TRBV5-1 to TRBJ2-1; D gene unclear. CDR1 is SGHRS and CDR2 is YFSETQ in the germline V gene. The germline V and J ends were trimmed by 4 bases and 5 bases, with 10 bases remaining between them. The CDR3 has 13 residues. This chain's CDR3 is CASSTIRDNEQFF. The CDR3 region has the DNA TGCGCCAGCAGCACCATAAGAGACAATGAGCAGTTCTTC.